This T cell receptor (beta chain) was found in a study of OX40 agonist ivuxolimab in advanced cancers. Germline V CDR1 and CDR2: SGHNT, YYREEE (reference sequence). This CDR3 has 17 residues. V dropped 1 base and J dropped 6 bases, with 22 bases sitting between them. Repertoires were generated with immunoSEQ multiplex PCR, while TCRdb's copy carries only in-frame clones and drops some. The sample yields nearly 45,000 clones, roughly 82% seen once. The source material was CD4+ or CD8+ T cells sorted from blood, sampled in a trial of the OX40 agonist ivuxolimab. The sequence was obtained from an adult with an advanced solid tumor such as melanoma, head and neck, liver or kidney cancer. The V call is TRBV5-4, the J call TRBJ1-1; D might be TRBD1 (5 bases). For the CDR3, the DNA is TGTGCCAGCAGCTTGCTCGGTGGGGACGGGGGAAACGCTGAAGCTTTCTTT. Residues: CASSLLGGDGGNAEAFF.